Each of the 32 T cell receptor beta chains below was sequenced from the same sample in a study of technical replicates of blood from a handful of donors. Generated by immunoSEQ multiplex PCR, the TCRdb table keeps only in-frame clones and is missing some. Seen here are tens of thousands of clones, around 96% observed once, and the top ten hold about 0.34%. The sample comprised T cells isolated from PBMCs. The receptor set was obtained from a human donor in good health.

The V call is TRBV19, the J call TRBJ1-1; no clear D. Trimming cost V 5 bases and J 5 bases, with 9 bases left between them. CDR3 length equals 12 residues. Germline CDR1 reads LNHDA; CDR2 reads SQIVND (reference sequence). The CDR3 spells CASSRGGTEAFF. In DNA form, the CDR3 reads TGTGCCAGTAGTCGGGGTGGAACTGAAGCTTTCTTT. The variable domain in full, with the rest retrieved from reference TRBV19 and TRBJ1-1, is DGGITQSPKYLFRKEGQNVTLSCEQNLNHDAMYWYRQDPGQGLRLIYYSQIVNDFQKGDIAEGYSVSREKKESFPLTVTSAQKNPTAFYLCASSRGGTEAFFGQGTRLTVV.

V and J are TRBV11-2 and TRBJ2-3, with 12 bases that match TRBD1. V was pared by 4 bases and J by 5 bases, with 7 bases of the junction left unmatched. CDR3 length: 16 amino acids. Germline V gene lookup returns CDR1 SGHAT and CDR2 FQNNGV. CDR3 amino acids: CASSWLGQGAGDTQYF. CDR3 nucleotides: TGTGCCAGCAGCTGGCTGGGACAGGGGGCCGGAGATACGCAGTATTTT.

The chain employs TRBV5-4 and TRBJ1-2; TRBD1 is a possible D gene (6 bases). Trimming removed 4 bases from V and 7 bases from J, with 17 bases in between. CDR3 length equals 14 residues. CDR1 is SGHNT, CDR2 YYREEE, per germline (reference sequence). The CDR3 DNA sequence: TGTGCCAGCAGCGTAAAGAGACAGGCGAGTGGCTACACCTTC. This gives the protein CASSVKRQASGYTF. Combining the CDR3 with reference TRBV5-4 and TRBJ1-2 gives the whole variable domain ETGVTQSPTHLIKTRGQQVTLRCSSQSGHNTVSWYQQALGQGPQFIFQYYREEENGRGNFPPRFSGLQFPNYSSELNVNALELDDSALYLCASSVKRQASGYTFGSGTRLTVV.

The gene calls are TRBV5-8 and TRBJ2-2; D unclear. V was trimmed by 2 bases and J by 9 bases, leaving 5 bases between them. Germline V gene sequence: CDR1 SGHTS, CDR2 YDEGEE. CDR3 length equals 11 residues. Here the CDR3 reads CASSFYRELFF. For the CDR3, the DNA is TGTGCCAGCAGCTTCTATCGGGAGCTGTTTTTT. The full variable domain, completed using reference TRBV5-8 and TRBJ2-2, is EAGVTQSPTHLIKTRGQQATLRCSPISGHTSVYWYQQALGLGLQFLLWYDEGEERNRGNFPPRFSGRQFPNYSSELNVNALELEDSALYLCASSFYRELFFGEGSRLTVL.

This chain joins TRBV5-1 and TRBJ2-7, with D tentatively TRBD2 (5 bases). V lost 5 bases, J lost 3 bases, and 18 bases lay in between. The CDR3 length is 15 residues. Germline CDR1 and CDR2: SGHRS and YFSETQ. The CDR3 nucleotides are TGCGCCAGCAGTGATTCCGACGGGATTATCTACGAGCAGTACTTC. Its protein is CASSDSDGIIYEQYF.

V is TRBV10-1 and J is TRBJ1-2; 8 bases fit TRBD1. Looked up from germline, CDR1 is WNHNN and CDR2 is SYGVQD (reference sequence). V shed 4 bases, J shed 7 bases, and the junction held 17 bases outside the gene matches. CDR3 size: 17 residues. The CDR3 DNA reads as TGCGCCAGCAGTGTAGACAGGGGCCGTTCCCTTGAGTCTGGCTACACCTTC. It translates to CASSVDRGRSLESGYTF.

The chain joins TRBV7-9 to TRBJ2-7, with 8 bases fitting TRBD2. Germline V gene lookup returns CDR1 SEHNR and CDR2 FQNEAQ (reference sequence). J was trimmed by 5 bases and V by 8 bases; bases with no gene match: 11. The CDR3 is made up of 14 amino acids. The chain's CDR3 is CASGRSSGYNEQYF. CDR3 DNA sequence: TGTGCCAGCGGGCGATCTAGCGGGTACAACGAGCAGTACTTC.

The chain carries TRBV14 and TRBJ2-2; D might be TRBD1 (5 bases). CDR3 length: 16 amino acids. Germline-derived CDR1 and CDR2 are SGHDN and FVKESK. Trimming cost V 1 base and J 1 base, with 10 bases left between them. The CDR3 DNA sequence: TGTGCCAGCAGCCAAGTCAGGACACTGAACACCGGGGAGCTGTTTTTT. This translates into CASSQVRTLNTGELFF.

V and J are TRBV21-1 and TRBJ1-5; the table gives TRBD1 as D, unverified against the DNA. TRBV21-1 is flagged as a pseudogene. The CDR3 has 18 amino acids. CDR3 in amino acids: CASSKIPSTLNRFRPQHF. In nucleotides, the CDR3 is TGTGCCAGCAGCAAAATCCCCAGTACCTTAAACAGGTTTCGGCCCCAGCATTTT.

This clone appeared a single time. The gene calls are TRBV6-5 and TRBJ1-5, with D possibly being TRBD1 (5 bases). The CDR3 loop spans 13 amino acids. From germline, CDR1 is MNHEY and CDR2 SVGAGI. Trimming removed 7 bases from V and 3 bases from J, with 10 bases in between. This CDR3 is CASKGPANQPQHF. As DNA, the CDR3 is TGTGCCAGCAAGGGGCCGGCCAATCAGCCCCAGCATTTT.

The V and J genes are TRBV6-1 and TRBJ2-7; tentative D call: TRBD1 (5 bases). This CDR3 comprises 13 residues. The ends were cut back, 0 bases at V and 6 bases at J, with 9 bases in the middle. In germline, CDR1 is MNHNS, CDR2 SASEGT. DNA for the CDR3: TGTGCCAGCAGTGAAGCAGGGGTCCTCGAGCAGTACTTC. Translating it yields CASSEAGVLEQYF.

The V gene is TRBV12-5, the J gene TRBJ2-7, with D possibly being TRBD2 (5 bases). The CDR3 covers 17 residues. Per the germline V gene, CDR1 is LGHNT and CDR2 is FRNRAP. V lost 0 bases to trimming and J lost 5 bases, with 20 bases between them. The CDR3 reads CASGLVRSDSPGDEQYF. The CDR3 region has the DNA TGTGCTAGTGGTTTGGTACGTTCTGATTCTCCCGGGGACGAGCAGTACTTC.

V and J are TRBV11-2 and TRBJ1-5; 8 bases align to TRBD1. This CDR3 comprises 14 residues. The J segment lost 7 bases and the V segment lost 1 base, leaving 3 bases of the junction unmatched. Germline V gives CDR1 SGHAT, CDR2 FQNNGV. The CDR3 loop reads CASSLADRGQPQHF. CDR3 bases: TGTGCCAGCAGCTTAGCCGACAGGGGACAGCCCCAGCATTTT. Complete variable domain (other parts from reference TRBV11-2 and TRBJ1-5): EAGVAQSPRYKIIEKRQSVAFWCNPISGHATLYWYQQILGQGPKLLIQFQNNGVVDDSQLPKDRFSAERLKGVDSTLKIQPAKLEDSAVYLCASSLADRGQPQHFGDGTRLSIL.

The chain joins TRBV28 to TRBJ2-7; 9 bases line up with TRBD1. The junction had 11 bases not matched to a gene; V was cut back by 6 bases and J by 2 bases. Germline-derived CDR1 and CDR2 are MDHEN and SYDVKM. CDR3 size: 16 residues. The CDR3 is CASRTKQGARPYEQYF. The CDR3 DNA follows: TGTGCCAGCAGAACAAAACAGGGGGCGAGGCCCTACGAGCAGTACTTC.

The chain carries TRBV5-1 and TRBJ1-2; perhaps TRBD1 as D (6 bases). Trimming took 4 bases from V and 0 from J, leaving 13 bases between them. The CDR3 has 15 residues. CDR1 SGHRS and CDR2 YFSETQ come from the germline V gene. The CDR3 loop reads CASSREGGTNYGYTF. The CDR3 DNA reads TGCGCCAGCAGCCGGGAGGGGGGAACTAACTATGGCTACACCTTC.

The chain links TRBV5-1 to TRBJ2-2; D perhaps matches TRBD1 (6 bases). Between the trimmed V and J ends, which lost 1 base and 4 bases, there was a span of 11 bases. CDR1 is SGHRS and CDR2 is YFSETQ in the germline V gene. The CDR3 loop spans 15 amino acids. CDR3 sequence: CASSLRQDGTGELFF. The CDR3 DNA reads TGCGCCAGCAGCTTGAGACAGGATGGCACCGGGGAGCTGTTTTTT.

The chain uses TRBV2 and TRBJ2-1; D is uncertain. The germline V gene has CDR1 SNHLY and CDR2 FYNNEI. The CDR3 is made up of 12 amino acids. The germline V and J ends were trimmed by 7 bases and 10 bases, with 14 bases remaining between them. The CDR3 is CASTLLGSEQFF. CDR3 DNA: TGTGCCAGCACTCTGCTAGGTTCCGAGCAGTTCTTC.

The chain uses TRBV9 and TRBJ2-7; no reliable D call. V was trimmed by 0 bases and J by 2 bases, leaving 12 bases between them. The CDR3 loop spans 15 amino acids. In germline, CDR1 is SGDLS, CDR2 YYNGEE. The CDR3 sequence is CASSVDDTVTYEQYF. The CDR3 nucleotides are TGTGCCAGCAGCGTAGATGATACGGTCACCTACGAGCAGTACTTC.

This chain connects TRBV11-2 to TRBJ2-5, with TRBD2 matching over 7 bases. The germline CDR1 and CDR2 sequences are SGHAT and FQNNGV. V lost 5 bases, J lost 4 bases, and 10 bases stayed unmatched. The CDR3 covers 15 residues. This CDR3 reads CASSIREGGIETQYF. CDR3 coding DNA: TGTGCCAGCAGCATCAGAGAGGGAGGGATAGAGACCCAGTACTTC.

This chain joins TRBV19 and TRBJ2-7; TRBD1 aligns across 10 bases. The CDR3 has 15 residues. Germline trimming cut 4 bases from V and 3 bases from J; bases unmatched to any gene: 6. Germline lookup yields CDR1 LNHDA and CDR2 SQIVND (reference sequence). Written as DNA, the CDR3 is TGTGCCAGTAGTACCCCGGGACAGGGGTTCTACGAGCAGTACTTC. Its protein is CASSTPGQGFYEQYF.

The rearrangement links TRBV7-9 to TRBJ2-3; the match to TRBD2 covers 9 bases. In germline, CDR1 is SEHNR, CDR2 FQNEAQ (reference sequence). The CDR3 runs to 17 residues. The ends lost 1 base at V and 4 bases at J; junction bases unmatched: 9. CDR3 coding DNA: TGTGCCAGCAGCTTAGGGGCGGGAGGGCCTCTCGCAGATACGCAGTATTTT. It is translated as CASSLGAGGPLADTQYF.

The CDR3 sequence: CASSLIRRVEPEAFF. The DNA for the CDR3 is TGTGCCAGCAGTTTAATCCGCCGGGTGGAGCCTGAAGCTTTCTTT. The chain uses TRBV28 and TRBJ1-1; no clear D. The CDR3 has 15 residues. Germline lookup yields CDR1 MDHEN and CDR2 SYDVKM. Trimming left V 2 bases short and J 6 bases short, with 16 bases between.

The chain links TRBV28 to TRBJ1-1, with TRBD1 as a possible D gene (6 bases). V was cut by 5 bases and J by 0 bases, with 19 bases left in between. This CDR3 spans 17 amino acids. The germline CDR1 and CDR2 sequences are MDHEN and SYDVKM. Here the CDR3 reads CASSRTLDRRVNTEAFF. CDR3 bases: TGTGCCAGCAGTCGTACCTTGGACAGAAGGGTGAACACTGAAGCTTTCTTT.

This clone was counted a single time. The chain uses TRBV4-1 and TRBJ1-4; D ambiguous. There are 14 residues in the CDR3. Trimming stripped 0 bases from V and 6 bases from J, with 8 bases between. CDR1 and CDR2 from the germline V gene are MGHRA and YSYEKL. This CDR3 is CASSQDLRDEKLFF. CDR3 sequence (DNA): TGCGCCAGCAGCCAAGATCTCCGGGATGAAAAACTGTTTTTT.

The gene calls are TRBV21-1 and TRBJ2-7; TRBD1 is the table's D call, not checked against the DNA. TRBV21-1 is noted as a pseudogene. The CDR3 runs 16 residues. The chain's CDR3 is CASSKAEGTDLYEQYF. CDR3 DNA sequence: TGTGCCAGCAGCAAAGCGGAGGGGACAGACCTCTACGAGCAGTACTTC.

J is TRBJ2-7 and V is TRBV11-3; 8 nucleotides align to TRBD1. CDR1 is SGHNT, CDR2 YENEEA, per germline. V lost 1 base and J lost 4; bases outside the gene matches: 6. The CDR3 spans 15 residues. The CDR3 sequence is CASSLAGQEIYEQYF. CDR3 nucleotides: TGTGCCAGCAGCTTAGCGGGACAGGAAATTTACGAGCAGTACTTC.

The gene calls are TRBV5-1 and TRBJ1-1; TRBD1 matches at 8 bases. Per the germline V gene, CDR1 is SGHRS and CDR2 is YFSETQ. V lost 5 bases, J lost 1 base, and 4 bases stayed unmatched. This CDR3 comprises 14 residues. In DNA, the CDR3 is TGCGCCAGCAGACTAGACAGGGGGAACACTGAAGCTTTCTTT. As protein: CASRLDRGNTEAFF.

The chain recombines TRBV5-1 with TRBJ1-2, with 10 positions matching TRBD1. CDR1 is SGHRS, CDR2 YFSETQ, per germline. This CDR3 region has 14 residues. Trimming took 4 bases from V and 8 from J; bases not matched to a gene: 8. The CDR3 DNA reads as TGCGCCAGCAGCCCCGGGACAGGGGCACAGGGCTACACCTTC. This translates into CASSPGTGAQGYTF.

For the CDR3, the DNA is TGCGCCAGCAGCTTGGTAGCGGGAGAAGGTGAGACCCAGTACTTC. It codes for CASSLVAGEGETQYF. The gene calls are TRBV5-1 and TRBJ2-5; the match to TRBD2 covers 9 bases. The germline V gene has CDR1 SGHRS and CDR2 YFSETQ. This CDR3 comprises 15 residues. Unmatched junction bases numbered 5, after V lost 0 bases and J lost 5 bases.

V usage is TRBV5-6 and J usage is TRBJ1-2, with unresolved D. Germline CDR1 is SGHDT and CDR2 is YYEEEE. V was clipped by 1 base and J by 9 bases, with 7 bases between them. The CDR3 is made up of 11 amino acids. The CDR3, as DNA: TGTGCCAGCAGCTTGTGGGAGAGCTACACCTTC. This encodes CASSLWESYTF.

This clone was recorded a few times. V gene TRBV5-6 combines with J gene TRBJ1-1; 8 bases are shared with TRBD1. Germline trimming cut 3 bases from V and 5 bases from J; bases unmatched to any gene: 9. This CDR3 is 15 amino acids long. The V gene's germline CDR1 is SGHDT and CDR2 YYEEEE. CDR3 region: CASSYQQGGRTEAFF. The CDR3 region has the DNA TGTGCCAGCAGCTACCAACAGGGGGGAAGAACTGAAGCTTTCTTT.

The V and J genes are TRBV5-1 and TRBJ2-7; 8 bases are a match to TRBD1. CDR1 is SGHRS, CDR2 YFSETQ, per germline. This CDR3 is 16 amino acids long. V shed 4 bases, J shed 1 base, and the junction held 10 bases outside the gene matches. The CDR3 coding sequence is TGCGCCAGCAGCCGTAATTCCGGGACAGGTTCCTACGAGCAGTACTTC. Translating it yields CASSRNSGTGSYEQYF.